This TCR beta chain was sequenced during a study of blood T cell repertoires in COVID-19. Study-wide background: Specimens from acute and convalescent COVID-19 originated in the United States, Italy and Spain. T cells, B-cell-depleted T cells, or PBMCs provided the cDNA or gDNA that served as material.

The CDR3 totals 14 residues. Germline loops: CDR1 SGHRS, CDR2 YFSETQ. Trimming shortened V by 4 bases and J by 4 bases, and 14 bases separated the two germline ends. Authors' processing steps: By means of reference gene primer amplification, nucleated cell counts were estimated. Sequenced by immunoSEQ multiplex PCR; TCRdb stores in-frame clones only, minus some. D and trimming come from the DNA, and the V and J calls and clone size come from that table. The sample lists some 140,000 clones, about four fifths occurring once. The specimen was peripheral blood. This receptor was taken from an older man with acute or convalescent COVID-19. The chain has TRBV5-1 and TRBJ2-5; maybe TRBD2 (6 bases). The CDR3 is CASSPRGVVETQYF. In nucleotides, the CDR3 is TGCGCCAGCAGCCCCCGCGGGGTAGTAGAGACCCAGTACTTC. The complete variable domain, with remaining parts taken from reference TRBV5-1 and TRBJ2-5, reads KAGVTQTPRYLIKTRGQQVTLSCSPISGHRSVSWYQQTPGQGLQFLFEYFSETQRNKGNFPGRFSGRQFSNSRSEMNVSTLELGDSALYLCASSPRGVVETQYFGPGTRLLVL.